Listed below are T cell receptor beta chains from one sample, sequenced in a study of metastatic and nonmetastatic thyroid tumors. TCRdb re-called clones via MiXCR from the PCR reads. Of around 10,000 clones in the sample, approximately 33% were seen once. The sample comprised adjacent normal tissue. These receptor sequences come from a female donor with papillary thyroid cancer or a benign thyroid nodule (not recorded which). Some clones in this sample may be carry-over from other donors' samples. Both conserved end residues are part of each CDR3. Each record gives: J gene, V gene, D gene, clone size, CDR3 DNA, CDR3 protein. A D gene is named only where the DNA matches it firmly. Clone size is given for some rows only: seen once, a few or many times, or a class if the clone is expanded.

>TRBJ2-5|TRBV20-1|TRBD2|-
TGCAGCGCTATACCTAGCGGACAAGAGACCCAGTACTTC
CSAIPSGQETQYF
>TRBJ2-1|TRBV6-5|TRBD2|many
TGTGCCAGCAGTTACAGCGGGGATGAGCAGTTCTTC
CASSYSGDEQFF
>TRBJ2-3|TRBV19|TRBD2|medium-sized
TGTGCCAGTAGTGTGGAGGCTCTAGCGGGAACGCAGTATTTT
CASSVEALAGTQYF
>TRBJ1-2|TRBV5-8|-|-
TGTGCCAGCAGCTTGGGCGGGGTTCGGTATGGCTACACCTTC
CASSLGGVRYGYTF
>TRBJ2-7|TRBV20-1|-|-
TGCAGCGCAAGGGACATAAGTGGGAACTCCTACGAGCAGTACTTC
CSARDISGNSYEQYF
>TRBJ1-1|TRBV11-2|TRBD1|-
TGTGCCAGCAGCTTACGATCTGGCGGGGGGACAGTGAATACTGAAGCTTTCTTT
CASSLRSGGGTVNTEAFF
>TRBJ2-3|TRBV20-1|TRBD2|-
TGCAGTGCTAGTTCTAGGGGGACTAGCGGGAGCACAGATACGCAGTATTTT
CSASSRGTSGSTDTQYF
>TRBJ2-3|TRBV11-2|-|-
TGTGCCAGCAGCTTATCCTTCATCTCCACAGATACGCAGTATTTT
CASSLSFISTDTQYF
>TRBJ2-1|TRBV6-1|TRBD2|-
TGTGCCAGCATGAGAGGACTAGCGGGTGACAAGGAGCAGTGCTTC
CASMRGLAGDKEQCF
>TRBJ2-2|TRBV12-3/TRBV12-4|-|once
TGTGCCAGCAGTTTAGAGGAGACAGGTCTTTACGCGTCGAACACCGGGGAGCTGTTTTTT
CASSLEETGLYASNTGELFF
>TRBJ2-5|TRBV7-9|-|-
TGTGCCAGCAGCTCCCCCGGCGGGTGGGAGACCCAGTACTTC
CASSSPGGWETQYF
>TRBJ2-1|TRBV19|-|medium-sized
TGTGCCAGTAGTATAGCAAGGGCCTACGGGAATGAGCAGTTCTTC
CASSIARAYGNEQFF
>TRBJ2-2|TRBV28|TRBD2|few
TGTGCCAGCATTTCCCGTGGGGGGGGTCCCGGGGAGCTGTTTTTT
CASISRGGGPGELFF
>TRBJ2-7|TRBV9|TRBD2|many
TGTGCCAGCAGCCCCCCACTCGCGGGAGGCTACGAGCAGTACTTC
CASSPPLAGGYEQYF
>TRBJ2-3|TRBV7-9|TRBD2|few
TGTGCCAGCAGCCCCGGGGGGGCTAGCGGGAGTTATACGCAGTATTTT
CASSPGGASGSYTQYF
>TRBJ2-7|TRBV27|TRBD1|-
TGTGCCAGCAGTCCGACAGGGGGAGCGTACGAGCAGTACTTC
CASSPTGGAYEQYF
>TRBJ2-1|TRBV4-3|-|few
TGCGCCAGCAGCCAAATTAGGACGGGAGAGCAGTTCTTC
CASSQIRTGEQFF
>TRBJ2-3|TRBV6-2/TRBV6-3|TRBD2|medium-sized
TGTGCCAGCGACGGACTAGCGGGAGGGATAGATACGCAGTATTTT
CASDGLAGGIDTQYF
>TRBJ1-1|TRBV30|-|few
TGTGCCTGGAGTCTGGGAGGAACTGAAGCTTTCTTT
CAWSLGGTEAFF
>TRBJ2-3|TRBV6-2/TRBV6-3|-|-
TGTGCCATCAGTGAGACTATCGTGATTCGTCCCACAGATACGCAGTATTTT
CAISETIVIRPTDTQYF
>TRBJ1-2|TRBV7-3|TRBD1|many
TGTGCCAGCAGCCCGGGACAGACCAGTGGTGATGGCTACACCTTC
CASSPGQTSGDGYTF
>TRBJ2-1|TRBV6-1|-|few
TGTGCCAGCAGTGAAGCGCTTCAGACAGTACCCTACAATGAGCAGTTCTTC
CASSEALQTVPYNEQFF
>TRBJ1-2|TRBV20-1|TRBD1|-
TGCAGTGCTAGCTTATTCGGGACAGGATCCTATGGCTACACCTTC
CSASLFGTGSYGYTF
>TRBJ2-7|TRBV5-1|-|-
TGCGCCAGCAGCGAAGGGACCGCCGGAGTAGCCGCTCGGTACGAGCAGTACTTC
CASSEGTAGVAARYEQYF
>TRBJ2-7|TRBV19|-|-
TGTGCCAGTAAAATGAGGGCCCACGAGCAGTACTTC
CASKMRAHEQYF
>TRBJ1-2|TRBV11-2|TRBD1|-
TGTGCCAGCAGCAAAGAGGGGGCGCGGGTCTATGGCTACACCTTC
CASSKEGARVYGYTF
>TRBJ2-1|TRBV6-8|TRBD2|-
TGTGCCAGCAGGCCAACCGGGACTAGGCTTCATGAGCAGTTCTTC
CASRPTGTRLHEQFF
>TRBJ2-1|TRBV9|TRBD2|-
TGTGCCAGCAGCGTATCAGGGACTAGCGCAAATGAGCAGTTCTTC
CASSVSGTSANEQFF
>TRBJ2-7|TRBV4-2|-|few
TGTGCCAGCAGCCAGGAAGCAGGGCGCTACGAGCAGTACTTC
CASSQEAGRYEQYF
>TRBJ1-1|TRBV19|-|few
TGTGCCAGCGTTGTGTCGGAGAACACTGAAGCTTTTTTT
CASVVSENTEAFF
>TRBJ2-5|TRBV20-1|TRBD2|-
TGCAGTGCTCCCGGGACTAGCGTAGGCCAAGAGACCCAGTACTTC
CSAPGTSVGQETQYF
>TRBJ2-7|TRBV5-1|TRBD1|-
TGCGCCAGCAGCTTGGCCGACGACAGGGCCTACGAGCAGTACTTC
CASSLADDRAYEQYF
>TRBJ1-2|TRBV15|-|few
TGTGCCACCAGCAGAGATTGGGGAGGGACTGGCTACACCTTC
CATSRDWGGTGYTF
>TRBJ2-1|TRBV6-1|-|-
TGTGCCAGCAGTGAAGAGTGGGACTCCTACAATGAGCAGTTCTTC
CASSEEWDSYNEQFF
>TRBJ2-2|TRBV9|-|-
TGTGCCAGCTCAAAGGGGGAGCCCGGGGAGCTGTTTTTT
CASSKGEPGELFF
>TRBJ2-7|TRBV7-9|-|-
TGTGCCAGCTACCTCACGCGTGGGGTGAGGTACGAGCAGTACTTC
CASYLTRGVRYEQYF
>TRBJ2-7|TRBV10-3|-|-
TGTGCCATCGCTGACAGGCTCCCATCCTACGAGCAGTACTTC
CAIADRLPSYEQYF
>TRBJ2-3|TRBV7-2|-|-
TGTGCCAGCAGCTCCGGGACGGACAATACGCAGTATTTT
CASSSGTDNTQYF
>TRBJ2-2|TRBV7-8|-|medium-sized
TGTGCCAGCAGCTTGAGAATCGAGACAAACGGGGAGCTGTTTTTT
CASSLRIETNGELFF
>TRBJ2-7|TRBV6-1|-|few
TGTGCCAGCAGTGAAATCGGACTATCTGGGTTCTACGAGCAGTACTTC
CASSEIGLSGFYEQYF
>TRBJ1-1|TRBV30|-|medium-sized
TGTGCCTGGAGGGAGAAGGGTCGGACTGAAGCTTTCTTT
CAWREKGRTEAFF
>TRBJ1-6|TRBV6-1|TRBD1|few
TGTGCCAGCAGAAGAAGACAGGCCGGGACAGGTTCACCCCTCCACTTT
CASRRRQAGTGSPLHF
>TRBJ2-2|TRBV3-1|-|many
TGTGCCAGCAGCCCGACCCATAGCGGAGGAAACACCGGGGAGCTGTTTTTT
CASSPTHSGGNTGELFF
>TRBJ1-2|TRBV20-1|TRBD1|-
TGCAGTGCTAACACAGGGGAGAATGGCTACACCTTC
CSANTGENGYTF
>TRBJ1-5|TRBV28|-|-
TGTGCCAGCAGTTTTCTGGGGTTTCAGCCCCAGCATTTT
CASSFLGFQPQHF